The 6 T cell receptor beta chains presented below share a single source sample, sequenced in a study of beta chain features in type 1 diabetes. The investigators reverse transcribed all of the isolated RNA, so they sequenced expressed TCRB transcripts. The method was immunoSEQ multiplex PCR; TCRdb's version includes in-frame clones alone and lacks a portion of them. The sample lists about half a million clones; around 30% were seen once. Sample: naive CD4+ T cells from blood. The receptor set was obtained from a young man in good health.

The rearrangement joins TRBV6-6 to TRBJ2-7; maybe TRBD1 (6 bases). V lost 6 bases and J 0 bases, leaving 18 bases between the germline ends. The length of the CDR3 is 16 residues. Germline-derived CDR1 and CDR2 are MNHNY and SVGAGI (reference sequence). CDR3: CASSSTEQGFSYEQYF. The CDR3, as DNA: TGTGCCAGCAGCAGTACCGAACAGGGTTTCTCCTACGAGCAGTACTTC.

In this sample, this clone turned up a few times. Other DNA sequences in the same sample also yield this CDR3. This chain joins TRBV30 and TRBJ1-5, with D unresolved. The CDR3 length is 13 residues. V lost 0 bases and J 0 bases, leaving 3 bases between the germline ends. Germline assignment: CDR1 GTSNPN and CDR2 SVGIG (reference sequence). CDR3 loop: CAWSVRSNQPQHF. The CDR3 DNA reads as TGTGCCTGGAGTGTCCGTAGCAATCAGCCCCAGCATTTT.

This chain uses TRBV4-3 with TRBJ2-3; weak D call: TRBD1 (7 bases). Germline lookup yields CDR1 LGHNA and CDR2 YSLEER. The CDR3 is 15 residues long. With 1 base removed from V and 6 bases from J, the gap between germline ends came to 14 bases. The CDR3 sequence: CASSQAPRGDDTQYF. Written as DNA, the CDR3 is TGCGCCAGCAGCCAAGCCCCCAGGGGGGACGATACGCAGTATTTT.

This sequence joins TRBV29-1 and TRBJ2-1; tentatively, D is TRBD1 (7 bases). Germline CDR1 SQVTM, CDR2 ANQGSEA. The CDR3 length is 16 residues. Between the trimmed V and J ends, which lost 0 bases and 4 bases, there was a span of 16 bases. CDR3 protein: CSVEEGSGGNYNEQFF. The CDR3 DNA follows: TGCAGCGTTGAAGAAGGGTCAGGGGGGAATTACAATGAGCAGTTCTTC.

This clone showed up just a few times. This chain joins TRBV29-1 and TRBJ2-5, with 7 bases aligning to TRBD1. Losses at the gene ends were 6 bases for V and 1 base for J; bases not matched to a gene: 2. The CDR3 extends over 12 amino acids. The germline CDR1 and CDR2 sequences are SQVTM and ANQGSEA. The CDR3 spells CSVRDSQETQYF. DNA for the CDR3: TGCAGCGTCCGGGACAGCCAAGAGACCCAGTACTTC.

This clone was recorded a few times. The chain is built from TRBV7-2 and TRBJ2-7; TRBD2 might be the D (6 bases). Trimming pared 2 bases from V and 6 bases from J, leaving 14 bases between. The CDR3 runs 14 residues. CDR1 and CDR2 from the germline V gene are SGHTA and FQGNSA. The CDR3 DNA follows: TGTGCCAGCAGCTTATGGCGGGACGGGCGCGAGCAGTACTTC. Its protein is CASSLWRDGREQYF.